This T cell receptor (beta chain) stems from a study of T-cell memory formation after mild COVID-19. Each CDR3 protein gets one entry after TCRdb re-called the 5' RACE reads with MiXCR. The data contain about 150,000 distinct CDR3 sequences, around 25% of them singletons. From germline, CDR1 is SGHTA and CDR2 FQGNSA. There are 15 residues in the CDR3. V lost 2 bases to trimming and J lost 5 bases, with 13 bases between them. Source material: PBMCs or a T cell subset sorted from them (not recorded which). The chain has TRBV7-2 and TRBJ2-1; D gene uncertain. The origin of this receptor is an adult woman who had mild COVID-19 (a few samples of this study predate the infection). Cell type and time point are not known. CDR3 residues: CASSLFPAEDNEQFF. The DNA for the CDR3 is TGTGCCAGCAGCTTATTCCCCGCCGAGGACAATGAGCAGTTCTTC.